This TCR beta chain was documented in a study of CD8 T cells in ankylosing spondylitis. Points from the study as a whole: According to the report, clones linked to the disease were significantly enriched in matched synovial fluid samples taken from ankylosing spondylitis patients. CD8+ by phenotype, disease-linked clones were relatively rare in peripheral blood.

In making TCR beta libraries, quantitative 5'-RACE with molecular barcodes was used. In TCRdb, the 5' RACE reads were re-called with MiXCR into one record per CDR3 protein. This sample has approximately 250,000 distinct CDR3 sequences, with roughly 8.2% found just once. Looked up from germline, CDR1 is SQVTM and CDR2 is ANQGSEA. The trim removed 5 bases at V and 0 bases at J, leaving 6 bases unmatched. The CDR3 spans 14 residues. This clonotype appeared many times. Its antigen remains unidentified. V usage is TRBV29-1 and J usage is TRBJ2-7; 8 nucleotides align to TRBD2. The source material was blood, either unsorted or a sorted T cell fraction (not recorded which). The receptor's source is a female donor with ankylosing spondylitis or in good health (not recorded which). The DNA for the CDR3 is TGCAGCGTTCTGGCTAGCGGGTACTCCTACGAGCAGTACTTC. It encodes CSVLASGYSYEQYF.